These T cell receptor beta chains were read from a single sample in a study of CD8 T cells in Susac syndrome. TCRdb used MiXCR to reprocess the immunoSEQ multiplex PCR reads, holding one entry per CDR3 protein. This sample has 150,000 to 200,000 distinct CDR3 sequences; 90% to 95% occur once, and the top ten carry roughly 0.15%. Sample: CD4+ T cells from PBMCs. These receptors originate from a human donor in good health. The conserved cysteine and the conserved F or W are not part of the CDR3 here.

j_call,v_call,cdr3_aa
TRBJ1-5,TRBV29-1,SVVPGMGQPQH
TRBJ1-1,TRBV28,ASSSGVQGPNTEAF
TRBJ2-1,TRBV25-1,ASSPWAAGEQF
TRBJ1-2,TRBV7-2,ASSSNAGGYGYT
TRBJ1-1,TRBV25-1,ASSDSQGNTEAF
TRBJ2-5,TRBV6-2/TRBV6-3,ASSWSRDRGSRETQY
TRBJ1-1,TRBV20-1,SASRQGTNTEAF
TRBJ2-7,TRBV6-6,ASSYSQGPYEQY
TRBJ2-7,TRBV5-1,ASSIDRPTSWEQY
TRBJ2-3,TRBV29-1,SVQSGVARDTQY
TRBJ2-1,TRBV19,ASSKRASYNEQF
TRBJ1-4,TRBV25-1,ASSEYAAPKLF
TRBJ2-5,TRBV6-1,ASITDRVQETQY
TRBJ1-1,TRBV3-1,ASSAQVNTEAF
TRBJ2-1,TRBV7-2,ASTVTGLHEQF
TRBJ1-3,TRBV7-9,ASTLAGVGNTIY
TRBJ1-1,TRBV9,ASSVGRQGLTEAF
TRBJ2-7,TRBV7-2,ASSLYGGEYEQY
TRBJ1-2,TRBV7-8,ASSPTGNEHGYT